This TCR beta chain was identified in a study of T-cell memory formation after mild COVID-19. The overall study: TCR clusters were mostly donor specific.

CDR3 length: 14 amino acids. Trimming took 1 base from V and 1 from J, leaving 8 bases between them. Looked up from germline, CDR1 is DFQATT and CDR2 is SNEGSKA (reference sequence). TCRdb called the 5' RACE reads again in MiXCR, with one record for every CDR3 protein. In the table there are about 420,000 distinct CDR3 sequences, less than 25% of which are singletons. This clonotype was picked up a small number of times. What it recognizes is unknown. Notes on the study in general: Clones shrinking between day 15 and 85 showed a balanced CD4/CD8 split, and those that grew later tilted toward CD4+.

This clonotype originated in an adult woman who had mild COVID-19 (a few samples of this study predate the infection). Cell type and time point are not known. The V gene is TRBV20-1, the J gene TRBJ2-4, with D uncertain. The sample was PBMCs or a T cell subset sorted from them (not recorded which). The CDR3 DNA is TGCAGTGCTAGAGGCGATGGGGCCAAAAACATTCAGTACTTC. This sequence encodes CSARGDGAKNIQYF.